These 10 T cell receptor beta chains were all obtained from the same sample, sequenced in a study of T cells after yellow fever vaccination. A single record per CDR3 protein comes from TCRdb applying MiXCR to the 5' RACE reads. This table holds 620,000 or so distinct CDR3 sequences, 17% found once. The sequenced sample was PBMCs, obtained 5 days after the first yellow fever vaccination. These TCRs come from a man younger than 35 who received the YFV17D yellow fever vaccine.

This rearrangement joins TRBV6-2 or TRBV6-3 to TRBJ2-7; D is uncertain. The CDR3 is 14 amino acids. Germline V lookup: CDR1 MNHEY, CDR2 SVGEGT. The germline V and J ends were trimmed by 2 bases and 1 base, with 9 bases remaining between them. CDR3 protein: CASSYGRSSYEQYF. The DNA for the CDR3 is TGTGCCAGCAGTTACGGAAGGAGTTCCTACGAGCAGTACTTC.

This clonotype turned up a few times. J is TRBJ2-5 and V is TRBV19; D unclear. The germline gives CDR1 LNHDA, CDR2 SQIVND (reference sequence). The CDR3 sequence is 14 residues long. The V end lost 0 bases, the J end lost 2 bases, and 7 bases lay between the germline ends. CDR3 DNA sequence: TGTGCCAGTAGTATAGATCTCCAGCAAGAGACCCAGTACTTC. It codes for CASSIDLQQETQYF.

The chain links TRBV28 to TRBJ1-2; 12 bases are a match to TRBD1. The germline V gene encodes CDR1 MDHEN and CDR2 SYDVKM. This CDR3 is built from 15 residues. Losses at the gene ends were 4 bases for V and 9 bases for J; bases not matched to a gene: 9. In nucleotides, the CDR3 is TGTGCCAGCAGTTCTGGGACAGGGGGCGAAATGAGCTACACCTTC. It specifies CASSSGTGGEMSYTF.

The chain joins TRBV27 to TRBJ2-1, with TRBD1 identical over 8 bases. The CDR3 sequence is 14 residues long. Germline V gives CDR1 MNHEY, CDR2 SMNVEV (reference sequence). J gave up 6 bases and V 8 bases, and 9 bases lay outside the gene matches. The CDR3 here is CASQQGVASNEQFF. The CDR3 DNA sequence: TGTGCCAGCCAACAGGGGGTGGCGTCCAATGAGCAGTTCTTC.

This sequence joins TRBV7-9 and TRBJ2-1; TRBD1 agrees at 8 bases. Germline loops: CDR1 SEHNR, CDR2 FQNEAQ (reference sequence). The ends lost 4 bases at V and 5 bases at J; junction bases unmatched: 4. This CDR3 contains 14 residues. CDR3 sequence (DNA): TGTGCCAGCAGCTCAGGGGGCGCCAACAATGAGCAGTTCTTC. It is translated as CASSSGGANNEQFF.

This clonotype was observed a handful of times. This chain joins TRBV5-1 and TRBJ2-5, with D possibly matching TRBD2 (6 bases). This CDR3 has 13 amino acids. Germline V gene lookup returns CDR1 SGHRS and CDR2 YFSETQ. Trimming removed 5 bases from V and 5 bases from J, with 13 bases in between. CDR3: CASSEIGGETQYF. DNA for the CDR3: TGCGCCAGCAGTGAAATTGGAGGGGAGACCCAGTACTTC.

V usage is TRBV15 and J usage is TRBJ2-1; no firm D call. The CDR3 contains 12 residues. CDR1 and CDR2 (germline): LNHNV, YYDKDF (reference sequence). V dropped 4 bases and J dropped 7 bases, with 8 bases sitting between them. The CDR3 DNA reads as TGTGCCACCAGCACCCGGGTAAATGAGCAGTTCTTC. Translation gives CATSTRVNEQFF.

The chain links TRBV7-2 to TRBJ2-3, with 10 bases identical to TRBD1. This CDR3 is built from 16 residues. V lost 5 bases, J lost 6 bases, and 11 bases stayed unmatched. Germline V gene data show CDR1 as SGHTA and CDR2 as FQGNSA. Here the CDR3 DNA reads TGTGCCAGCAGCCATAAGGACAGGGGGGGCCTCGATACGCAGTATTTT. It codes for CASSHKDRGGLDTQYF.

The chain carries TRBV6-2 or TRBV6-3 and TRBJ2-1, with 7 bases aligning to TRBD2. Germline CDR1 reads MNHEY; CDR2 reads SVGEGT. The V segment lost 7 bases and the J segment 8 bases; nucleotides outside the gene matches: 8. CDR3 length: 13 amino acids. CDR3 in DNA: TGTGCCAGCACCTTGGGACTAACATATGAGCAGTTCTTC. It codes for CASTLGLTYEQFF.

V and J are TRBV7-9 and TRBJ2-5, with D possibly TRBD2 on 6 matching bases. Germline V CDR1 and CDR2: SEHNR, FQNEAQ (reference sequence). CDR3 length equals 14 residues. V was pared by 4 bases and J by 6 bases, with 15 bases between. In nucleotides, the CDR3 is TGTGCCAGCAGCTGGGGGGAAAGTGCGAAGACCCAGTACTTC. The encoded protein is CASSWGESAKTQYF.